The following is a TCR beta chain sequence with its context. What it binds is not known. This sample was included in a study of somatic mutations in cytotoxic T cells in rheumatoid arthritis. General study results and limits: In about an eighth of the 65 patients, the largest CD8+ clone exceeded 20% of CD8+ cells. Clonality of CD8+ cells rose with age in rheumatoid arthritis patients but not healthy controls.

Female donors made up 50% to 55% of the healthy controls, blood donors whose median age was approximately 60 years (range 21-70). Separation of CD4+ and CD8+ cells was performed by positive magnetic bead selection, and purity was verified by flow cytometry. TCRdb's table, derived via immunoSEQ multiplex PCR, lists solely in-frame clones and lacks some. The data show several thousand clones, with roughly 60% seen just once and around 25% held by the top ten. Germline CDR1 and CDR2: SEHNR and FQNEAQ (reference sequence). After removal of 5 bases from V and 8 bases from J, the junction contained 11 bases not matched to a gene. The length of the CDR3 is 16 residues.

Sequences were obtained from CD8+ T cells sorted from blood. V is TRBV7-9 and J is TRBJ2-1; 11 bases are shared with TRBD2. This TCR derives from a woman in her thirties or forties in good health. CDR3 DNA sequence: TGTGCCAGCAGCCCAAGCGGTGGACTAGCGGGCGATGAGCAGTTCTTC. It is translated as CASSPSGGLAGDEQFF.